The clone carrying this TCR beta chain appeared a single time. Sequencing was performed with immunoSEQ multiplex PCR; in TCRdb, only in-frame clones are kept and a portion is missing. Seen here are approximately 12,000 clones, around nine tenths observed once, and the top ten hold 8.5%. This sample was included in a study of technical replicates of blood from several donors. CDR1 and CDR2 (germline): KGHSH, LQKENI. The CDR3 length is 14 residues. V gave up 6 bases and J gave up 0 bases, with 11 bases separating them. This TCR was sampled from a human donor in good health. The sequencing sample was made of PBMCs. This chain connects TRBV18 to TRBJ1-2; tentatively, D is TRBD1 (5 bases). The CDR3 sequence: CASSNKDTNYGYTF. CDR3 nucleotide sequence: TGTGCCAGCTCGAACAAGGACACTAACTATGGCTACACCTTC.